This passage covers 4 T cell receptor beta chains from one sample sequenced in a study of blood T cell repertoires in COVID-19. Assay used: immunoSEQ multiplex PCR; TCRdb lists only in-frame clones, some missing. This table has 80,000 to 90,000 clones, 79% appearing once. Sample: peripheral blood. These receptors were taken from a man between 65 and 80 years old with acute or convalescent COVID-19.

The chain couples TRBV4-1 to TRBJ2-1, with 8 positions matching TRBD2. This CDR3 region has 16 residues. The V gene end was trimmed by 5 bases and the J gene end by 8 bases; junction bases not matched to a gene: 14. Germline V CDR1 and CDR2: MGHRA, YSYEKL. The DNA for the CDR3 is TGCGCCAGCAGCATCACGCCGGGACTAGATTTCTATGAGCAGTTCTTC. Translating gives CASSITPGLDFYEQFF.

This clone was detected only a few times. The chain combines TRBV4-2 with TRBJ2-5, with TRBD2 identical over 8 bases. V trimming: 1 base; J trimming: 5 bases; junction bases outside the gene matches: 9. The CDR3 extends over 16 amino acids. Germline values: CDR1 LGHNA, CDR2 YNFKEQ. DNA for the CDR3: TGTGCCAGCAGCCAAGTCTTCGGGGGGGCCGAGGAGACCCAGTACTTC. The encoded protein is CASSQVFGGAEETQYF.

V usage is TRBV2 and J usage is TRBJ1-4, with D possibly being TRBD1 (5 bases). The CDR3 sequence is 16 residues long. V lost 8 bases to trimming and J lost 0 bases, with 16 bases between them. Per the germline V gene, CDR1 is SNHLY and CDR2 is FYNNEI. CDR3 sequence: CASGERQLSTNEKLFF. Written as DNA, the CDR3 is TGTGCCAGCGGGGAAAGACAGCTCTCAACTAATGAAAAACTGTTTTTT.

This clone appeared once. V is TRBV4-1 and J is TRBJ1-4; D gene uncertain. CDR1 and CDR2 (germline): MGHRA, YSYEKL. V shed 4 bases and J shed 7 bases, with 19 bases lying between them. The length of the CDR3 is 16 residues. The CDR3 sequence is CASSPTRLGGSEKLFF. The CDR3 nucleotides read TGCGCCAGCAGCCCCACAAGGCTGGGCGGGAGTGAAAAACTGTTTTTT.